Presented here are 15 T cell receptor beta chains from one specimen sequenced in a study of T-cell memory formation after mild COVID-19. TCRdb re-derived calls from the 5' RACE reads in MiXCR, one entry per CDR3 protein. The table has about 39,000 distinct CDR3 sequences, around 6.1% seen once. Sequences were obtained from PBMCs or a T cell subset sorted from them (not recorded which). The receptor set was obtained from an adult who had mild COVID-19 (a few samples of this study predate the infection). Cell type and time point are not known.

With respect to this clonotype: Just one base apart from a much larger clone, this may be a read error. V gene TRBV12-3 or TRBV12-4 combines with J gene TRBJ1-2, with D uncertain. The CDR3 runs 13 residues. Deletions cut 2 bases from V and 1 base from J, with 5 bases between. The CDR3 nucleotides read TGTGCCAGCAGTTTAAGGGATAACTATGGCTACACCTTC. Translation gives CASSLRDNYGYTF.

In its sample, this clonotype was seen a few times. The rearrangement joins TRBV20-1 to TRBJ1-6; maybe TRBD1 (5 bases). CDR1 is DFQATT, CDR2 SNEGSKA, per germline (reference sequence). There are 15 residues in the CDR3. Deletions cut 1 base from V and 6 bases from J, with 13 bases between. The CDR3 DNA sequence: TGCAGTGCTAGAGGAATACCGGGACTTAATTCACCCCTCCACTTT. This gives the protein CSARGIPGLNSPLHF.

The chain links TRBV6-5 to TRBJ2-3; TRBD2 aligns across 10 bases. The length of the CDR3 is 16 residues. V was clipped by 7 bases and J by 2 bases; unmatched bases: 9. Germline loops: CDR1 MNHEY, CDR2 SVGAGI. The chain's CDR3 is CASKHVAGGHTDTQYF. CDR3 DNA sequence: TGTGCCAGCAAACACGTAGCGGGAGGACACACAGATACGCAGTATTTT.

This rearrangement joins TRBV5-1 to TRBJ2-3; D is unclear. V lost 0 bases and J 2 bases, leaving 10 bases between the germline ends. This CDR3 comprises 15 residues. Germline CDR1 and CDR2: SGHRS and YFSETQ. The CDR3 protein is CASSLEAASTDTQYF. The DNA of the CDR3 is TGCGCCAGCAGCTTGGAGGCAGCCTCCACAGATACGCAGTATTTT.

The J gene is TRBJ2-2, the V gene TRBV10-3; D remains unclear. This CDR3 has 14 residues. Germline lookup yields CDR1 ENHRY and CDR2 SYGVKD. V lost 6 bases to trimming and J lost 0 bases, with 8 bases between them. This CDR3 is CAIRSEANTGELFF. The CDR3 nucleotides read TGTGCCATCAGGTCAGAAGCGAACACCGGGGAGCTGTTTTTT.

Concerning this clonotype itself: This may come from a read error, since a much larger clone is one base off. The J gene is TRBJ2-5, the V gene TRBV29-1, with TRBD1 as a possible D gene (5 bases). Trimming took 2 bases from V and 9 from J, leaving 16 bases between them. Germline CDR1 is SQVTM and CDR2 is ANQGSEA. The CDR3 covers 13 residues. DNA of the CDR3: TGCAGCGTTGAAAGACTGGACAACTTGGCCCAGTACTTC. As protein: CSVERLDNLAQYF.

This clonotype was observed at least ten times. V gene TRBV10-3 combines with J gene TRBJ2-3; D tentatively fits TRBD1 or TRBD2 (5 bases each). This CDR3 is built from 14 residues. Trimming pared 6 bases from V and 3 bases from J, leaving 13 bases between. The germline V gene encodes CDR1 ENHRY and CDR2 SYGVKD. DNA for the CDR3: TGTGCCATCAGGAGGGACCAACGGACAGATACGCAGTATTTT. This codes for CAIRRDQRTDTQYF.

This clonotype came up many times. The chain is built from TRBV12-3 or TRBV12-4 and TRBJ2-3; D assignment may be TRBD1 or TRBD2 (5 bases each). V was trimmed by 0 bases and J by 3 bases, leaving 13 bases between them. This CDR3 region has 16 residues. CDR3 nucleotides: TGTGCCAGCAGTTTAGCGGGGGTTTTAATTACAGATACGCAGTATTTT. Translation gives CASSLAGVLITDTQYF.

Ten or more counts support this clonotype. This chain links TRBV5-5 with TRBJ2-2; D remains ambiguous. V lost 8 bases, J lost 4 bases, and 9 bases lay in between. CDR1 SGHKS and CDR2 YYEKEE come from the germline V gene (reference sequence). The CDR3 has 12 amino acids. CDR3 sequence: CASRVATGELFF. The CDR3 bases are TGTGCCAGTCGGGTGGCCACCGGGGAGCTGTTTTTT.

This clonotype appeared many times. This chain uses TRBV7-2 with TRBJ2-5, with D possibly TRBD1 on 6 matching bases. V lost 5 bases to trimming and J lost 2 bases, with 15 bases between them. CDR1 and CDR2 from the germline V gene are SGHTA and FQGNSA. The CDR3 is made up of 15 amino acids. In DNA form, the CDR3 reads TGTGCCAGCAGCAATACAGGGACCTTACAAGAGACCCAGTACTTC. Its translation is CASSNTGTLQETQYF. The full variable domain, rest sourced from reference TRBV7-2 and TRBJ2-5, is GAGVSQSPSNKVTEKGKDVELRCDPISGHTALYWYRQSLGQGLEFLIYFQGNSAPDKSGLPSDRFSAERTGGSVSTLTIQRTQQEDSAVYLCASSNTGTLQETQYFGPGTRLLVL.

This clonotype was counted at least ten times. The V call is TRBV6-6, the J call TRBJ2-2, with D perhaps given as TRBD1 or TRBD2 (5 bases each). V was pared by 3 bases and J by 2 bases, with 10 bases between. The CDR3 loop spans 15 amino acids. In germline, CDR1 is MNHNY, CDR2 SVGAGI (reference sequence). The CDR3: CASSYGGSNTGELFF. In nucleotides, the CDR3 is TGTGCCAGCAGTTATGGGGGTTCAAACACCGGGGAGCTGTTTTTT.

This clonotype was detected ten times or more. This rearrangement joins TRBV5-1 to TRBJ2-5, with D uncertain. The germline gives CDR1 SGHRS, CDR2 YFSETQ. CDR3 length: 14 amino acids. Trimming removed 2 bases at V and 2 bases at J, with 10 bases between. CDR3: CASSFFGPQETQYF. In nucleotides, the CDR3 is TGCGCCAGCAGCTTCTTTGGTCCTCAAGAGACCCAGTACTTC. The full variable domain, with the rest looked up from reference TRBV5-1 and TRBJ2-5, is KAGVTQTPRYLIKTRGQQVTLSCSPISGHRSVSWYQQTPGQGLQFLFEYFSETQRNKGNFPGRFSGRQFSNSRSEMNVSTLELGDSALYLCASSFFGPQETQYFGPGTRLLVL.

The rearrangement links TRBV6-5 to TRBJ1-4; unclear D gene. V lost 0 bases, J lost 7 bases, and 9 bases lay in between. The CDR3 sequence is 14 residues long. The germline V gene encodes CDR1 MNHEY and CDR2 SVGAGI. The CDR3 spells CASSYSSFSEKLFF. CDR3 DNA: TGTGCCAGCAGTTACTCGAGTTTTAGTGAAAAACTGTTTTTT.

This chain links TRBV9 with TRBJ2-1, with 7 bases identical to TRBD2. There are 15 residues in the CDR3. V gave up 0 bases and J gave up 3 bases; unmatched junction bases: 3. The V gene's germline CDR1 is SGDLS and CDR2 YYNGEE. The CDR3 is CASSVGGGSYNEQFF. For the CDR3, the DNA is TGTGCCAGCAGCGTAGGGGGCGGGAGCTACAATGAGCAGTTCTTC.

This clonotype was counted at least ten times. The genes are TRBV4-1 and TRBJ2-7, with D tentatively TRBD1 or TRBD2 (5 bases each). The CDR3 spans 14 residues. The germline V and J ends were trimmed by 1 base and 1 base, with 8 bases remaining between them. Germline V gene sequence: CDR1 MGHRA, CDR2 YSYEKL. The CDR3, as DNA: TGCGCCAGCAGCCAAGGGGACGGGTCCTACGAGCAGTACTTC. It is translated as CASSQGDGSYEQYF.